The 5 T cell receptor beta chains given below trace back to one sample, sequenced in a study of cytotoxic CD8 clonotypes in ibrutinib-treated CLL. The method was immunoSEQ multiplex PCR; TCRdb's version includes in-frame clones alone and lacks a portion of them. This table holds approximately 350,000 clones, roughly 67% found once. Sequencing used PBMCs, obtained after 36 months of ibrutinib treatment. The source of these receptors is a human donor with chronic lymphocytic leukemia.

The chain has TRBV2 and TRBJ2-7, with 8 nucleotides matching TRBD1. Germline V gives CDR1 SNHLY, CDR2 FYNNEI. The CDR3 length is 17 residues. Unmatched junction bases numbered 14, after V lost 5 bases and J lost 2 bases. The CDR3 loop reads CASSPPPGTGYTYEQYF. The CDR3 nucleotides read TGTGCCAGCAGTCCCCCCCCCGGGACAGGATACACCTACGAGCAGTACTTC. The full variable domain, with the rest looked up from reference TRBV2 and TRBJ2-7, is EPEVTQTPSHQVTQMGQEVILRCVPISNHLYFYWYRQILGQKVEFLVSFYNNEISEKSEIFDDQFSVERPDGSNFTLKIRSTKLEDSAMYFCASSPPPGTGYTYEQYFGPGTRLTVT.

V gene TRBV5-1 combines with J gene TRBJ1-2; TRBD1 is a possible D gene (5 bases). The CDR3 extends over 13 amino acids. Germline V gene sequence: CDR1 SGHRS, CDR2 YFSETQ. Trimming removed 0 bases from V and 4 bases from J, with 7 bases in between. In DNA form, the CDR3 reads TGCGCCAGCAGCTTGGCCGGGACCTATGGCTACACCTTC. This codes for CASSLAGTYGYTF.

The chain has TRBV15 and TRBJ1-4; D gene ambiguous. Looked up from germline, CDR1 is LNHNV and CDR2 is YYDKDF (reference sequence). The CDR3 length is 14 residues. The V gene lost 2 bases and the J gene lost 7 bases, with 11 bases spanning the gap. CDR3 nucleotides: TGTGCCACCAGCAGACGACCCGTCTCTGAAAAACTGTTTTTT. Protein: CATSRRPVSEKLFF.

The V and J genes are TRBV29-1 and TRBJ2-1; 11 nucleotides match TRBD2. CDR1 and CDR2 from the germline V gene are SQVTM and ANQGSEA. Trimming took 7 bases from V and 8 from J; bases not matched to a gene: 19. This CDR3 has 17 amino acids. The DNA of the CDR3 is TGCAGCGGGATCAGACTAGCGGGAACCGGGTGGGATGATGAGCAGTTCTTC. Translating gives CSGIRLAGTGWDDEQFF.

CDR3 sequence: CSVGGTGSGSYEQYF. The DNA of the CDR3 is TGCAGCGTTGGTGGGACAGGGTCGGGGTCCTACGAGCAGTACTTC. This chain connects TRBV29-1 to TRBJ2-7; 9 bases align to TRBD1. Germline lookup yields CDR1 SQVTM and CDR2 ANQGSEA. The CDR3 has 15 residues. Trimming removed 4 bases from V and 1 base from J; junction bases left unmatched: 8.